This T cell receptor beta chain was sequenced during a study of T cells in Graves' hyperthyroidism and ophthalmopathy. Study-level background: Any treatment followed the collection of peripheral blood at initial diagnosis. Study conclusions and caveats: Ophthalmopathy and stable hyperthyroidism were told apart by a 13 V-J model.

This clonotype appeared many times. What it binds is unknown. Amplification yielded TCR beta CDR3 regions, with RNA transcripts as the source. HTBI primers were employed in a first-round RT-PCR of the TCR CDR3. One entry per CDR3 protein results from TCRdb running MiXCR on the multiplex PCR reads. The table includes nearly 600,000 distinct CDR3 sequences, approximately 15% detected once. Sequencing was done on a sample of blood. The receptor was derived from a woman aged 30 to 39 with Graves' hyperthyroidism that later progressed to Graves' ophthalmopathy.

CDR3: CASSDGGLNEQFF. DNA for the CDR3: TGTGCCAGCAGCGATGGGGGGTTGAATGAGCAGTTCTTC. The chain joins TRBV14 to TRBJ2-1; a possible D gene is TRBD2 (6 bases). This CDR3 comprises 13 residues. Trimming removed 5 bases at V and 7 bases at J, with 12 bases between. Germline CDR1 SGHDN, CDR2 FVKESK.